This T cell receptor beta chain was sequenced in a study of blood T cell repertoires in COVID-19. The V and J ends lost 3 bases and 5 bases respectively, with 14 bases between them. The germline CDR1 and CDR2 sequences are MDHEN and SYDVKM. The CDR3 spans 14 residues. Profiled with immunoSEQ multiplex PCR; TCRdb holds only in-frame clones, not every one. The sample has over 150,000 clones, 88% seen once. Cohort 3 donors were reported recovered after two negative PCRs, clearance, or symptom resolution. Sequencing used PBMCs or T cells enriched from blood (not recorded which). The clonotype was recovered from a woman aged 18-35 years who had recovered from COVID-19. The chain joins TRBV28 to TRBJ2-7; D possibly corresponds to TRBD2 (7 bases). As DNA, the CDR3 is TGTGCCAGCAGTTTCGCAGGGAGGGGGAACGAGCAGTACTTC. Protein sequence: CASSFAGRGNEQYF.